This T cell receptor (beta chain) was identified in a study of graft-versus-host responses after intestinal transplantation. Study in general: For two to four years after anti-thymocyte globulin induction, all recipients took tacrolimus and steroids.

Regarding the study as a whole: Recipient marrow contained GvH clones, some of which appeared first in ileum or blood.

This CDR3 region has 10 residues. V was cut by 5 bases and J by 2 bases, with 1 base left in between. Germline V gene sequence: CDR1 MNHEY, CDR2 SVGAGI. Repertoires were generated with immunoSEQ multiplex PCR, while TCRdb's copy carries only in-frame clones and drops some. The sample lists some 90,000 clones; 90% to 95% were seen once. Remarks on this clone: Its target is not known.

The TCR sequence derives from a human donor who received an intestinal transplant. Sequences were derived from unstimulated CD8+ T cells sorted from spleen or lymph node cells, sampled before intestinal transplant. The chain employs TRBV6-5 and TRBJ2-7; no clear D. The CDR3 DNA follows: TGTGCCAGCAGTGCCTACGAGCAGTACTTC. It specifies CASSAYEQYF.